The rows below give T cell receptor beta chains drawn from one sample of a study of blood T cells in healthy people across ages. MiXCR was run by TCRdb on the 5' RACE reads, yielding one entry per CDR3 protein. This table has 600,000 to 1,000,000 distinct CDR3 sequences, roughly 25% appearing once. These same records also appear under a second study, on T cells of mothers and their children.

The sample taken for sequencing was blood. Receptors originate from a boy aged 5-17 years in good health. Each CDR3 is given with its conserved first and last residue. Not every row has a clone size; where given, it reads once, few, many or a size class.

clone_size j_call v_call cdr3_aa
. TRBJ2-3 TRBV4-1 CASSQDKSTDTQYF
few TRBJ1-3 TRBV20-1 CSATGGSGNTIYF
. TRBJ1-1 TRBV4-1 CASSRGQSTNTEAFF
. TRBJ2-7 TRBV20-1 CSARTGVRRIDEQYF
few TRBJ2-7 TRBV12-3/TRBV12-4 CASSLENTGGYEQYF
few TRBJ2-1 TRBV6-2/TRBV6-3 CASSLSSGGVPFF
. TRBJ1-1 TRBV18 CASSQVGGPMNTETFF
. TRBJ1-6 TRBV7-2 CASSFEGYNSPLHF
. TRBJ2-7 TRBV27 CASALGAEGYEQYF
few . TRBV5-1 CASSRTRDRAYEQYF
few TRBJ2-1 TRBV12-3/TRBV12-4 CASSSGLVLVEQFF
. TRBJ2-3 TRBV28 CASLLSIKTDTQYF
. . TRBV7-8 CASSPPNGAYEQYF
few TRBJ2-5 TRBV29-1 CSGWTGDEQYF
few TRBJ2-7 TRBV10-3 CAIRDREGEEQYF
many TRBJ2-3 TRBV7-9 CASSFLAGPDTQYF
few TRBJ2-1 TRBV14 CASSQTLSGDYNEQFF
once TRBJ2-4 TRBV28 CASSLSAAHIQYF
. TRBJ2-1 TRBV7-2 CASLPSGPSVSAYNEQFF
. TRBJ2-7 TRBV12-3/TRBV12-4 CASRGVRDAFYEQYF
few TRBJ1-2 TRBV9 CASSMTGGPNYGYTF
. TRBJ2-7 TRBV20-1 CSARGFISGGYEQYF
few TRBJ2-1 TRBV12-3/TRBV12-4 CASSLGGWTSGGHSYNEQFF
. . TRBV19 CASSIGEGAPYEQYF
. TRBJ2-1 TRBV29-1 CSVAMDSFGSYNEQFF